One sample yielded the 18 T cell receptor beta chains listed below, sequenced in a study of blood T cell repertoires in COVID-19 (dated by TCRdb to 2018 to 2021). Receptors were amplified or captured by the immunoSEQ multiplex PCR assay. What TCRdb holds here is the immuneACCESS table cut down to in-frame rearrangements. Part of the clones is not present; checked against another copy, under half of the missing clones reflect an unresolved V gene, and the others are unexplained. The sample profile shows tens of thousands of clones; about 90% of them were found once. Of the sample, 0.4% to 0.55% falls within the top ten clones. The sequencing input was peripheral blood. These TCRs come from a man over 45 with COVID-19, enrolled during active disease.

The chain's CDR3 is CASSSPRQFNQPQHF. CDR3 bases: TGTGCCAGCAGTTCCCCGCGACAGTTCAATCAGCCCCAGCATTTT. The chain uses TRBV28 and TRBJ1-5; tentative D call: TRBD1 (5 bases). The CDR3 totals 15 residues. Between the trimmed V and J ends, which lost 4 bases and 3 bases, there was a span of 13 bases. The germline CDR1 and CDR2 sequences are MDHEN and SYDVKM.

V and J are TRBV5-1 and TRBJ2-2, with 12 bases matching TRBD2. This CDR3 has 16 amino acids. V shed 2 bases, J shed 4 bases, and the junction held 3 bases outside the gene matches. Germline V lookup: CDR1 SGHRS, CDR2 YFSETQ. This CDR3 reads CASSFGTSGLTGELFF. CDR3 nucleotides: TGCGCCAGCAGCTTCGGGACTAGCGGGCTCACCGGGGAGCTGTTTTTT.

The chain carries TRBV6-5 and TRBJ2-1; TRBD2 agrees at 9 bases. The CDR3 loop spans 15 amino acids. Germline V lookup: CDR1 MNHEY, CDR2 SVGAGI. V lost 7 bases to trimming and J lost 3 bases; unmatched junction nucleotides: 7. The CDR3 nucleotides read TGTGCCAGCATGTTACTAGCGGGCTACTACAATGAGCAGTTCTTC. It encodes CASMLLAGYYNEQFF.

The J gene is TRBJ2-4, the V gene TRBV15; D ambiguous. Trimming stripped 0 bases from V and 3 bases from J, with 9 bases between. CDR3 length equals 15 residues. Germline lookup yields CDR1 LNHNV and CDR2 YYDKDF (reference sequence). CDR3 sequence reads: CATSRDRIGKNIQYF. Written as DNA, the CDR3 is TGTGCCACCAGCAGAGACAGGATCGGCAAAAACATTCAGTACTTC.

The gene calls are TRBV30 and TRBJ1-1, with D possibly matching TRBD1 (6 bases). Trimming left V 0 bases short and J 10 bases short, with 12 bases between. The V gene's germline CDR1 is GTSNPN and CDR2 SVGIG (reference sequence). The CDR3 totals 12 residues. Written as DNA, the CDR3 is TGTGCCTGGAGTGTACAGGGTTCTCGAGCTTTCTTT. This sequence encodes CAWSVQGSRAFF.

This clone was seen a single time. The chain links TRBV12-3 or TRBV12-4 to TRBJ2-7, with 7 positions matching TRBD1. The CDR3 sequence is 13 residues long. V was pared by 7 bases and J by 1 base, with 4 bases of the junction left unmatched. The CDR3 sequence is CASNRQGSYEQYF. In DNA form, the CDR3 reads TGTGCCAGCAATCGACAGGGTTCCTACGAGCAGTACTTC.

Here the CDR3 reads CSASDSRDYSTDTQYF. CDR3 coding DNA: TGCAGTGCTAGTGATTCCCGGGACTACAGCACAGATACGCAGTATTTT. The chain is built from TRBV20-1 and TRBJ2-3; 7 bases fit TRBD2. Looked up from germline, CDR1 is DFQATT and CDR2 is SNEGSKA (reference sequence). The length of the CDR3 is 16 residues. With 3 bases clipped from V and 0 bases from J, the junction kept 9 bases outside the gene matches.

V and J are TRBV27 and TRBJ1-1; 9 bases line up with TRBD1. Per germline, CDR1 MNHEY and CDR2 SMNVEV (reference sequence). The V segment lost 5 bases and the J segment 1 base; nucleotides outside the gene matches: 11. This CDR3 region has 17 residues. The DNA of the CDR3 is TGTGCCAGCAGTATCCTAACAGGGGGCGCAAGGAACACTGAAGCTTTCTTT. Translating gives CASSILTGGARNTEAFF.

This chain joins TRBV4-3 and TRBJ2-3; 8 bases map to TRBD1. This CDR3 region has 17 residues. The junction had 9 bases not matched to a gene; V was cut back by 0 bases and J by 4 bases. CDR1 LGHNA and CDR2 YSLEER come from the germline V gene. CDR3 coding DNA: TGCGCCAGCAGCCAAGATCTCAGACAGGGGATCCCAGATACGCAGTATTTT. Its translation is CASSQDLRQGIPDTQYF.

The chain is built from TRBV28 and TRBJ1-4, with D hard to call. This CDR3 is built from 12 residues. With 5 bases removed from V and 7 bases from J, the gap between germline ends came to 8 bases. The germline V gene encodes CDR1 MDHEN and CDR2 SYDVKM. The CDR3 region is CASSGRTEKLFF. The CDR3 DNA follows: TGTGCCAGCAGTGGCCGAACTGAAAAACTGTTTTTT.

This rearrangement joins TRBV3-1 (or the pseudogene TRBV3-2) to TRBJ1-5; D might be TRBD1 (5 bases). This CDR3 contains 13 residues. Germline CDR1 is LGHDT and CDR2 is YNNKEL (reference sequence). V lost 0 bases and J lost 6, with 6 bases in between. As DNA, the CDR3 is TGTGCCAGCAGCCAAGACAGGGCTCAGCCCCAGCATTTT. Its translation: CASSQDRAQPQHF.

The CDR3 loop reads CASNPMGSEAFF. CDR3 sequence (DNA): TGTGCCAGCAACCCCATGGGCAGTGAAGCTTTCTTT. The chain employs TRBV12-3 or TRBV12-4 and TRBJ1-1; D not resolved. Trimming took 7 bases from V and 7 from J, leaving 13 bases between them. This CDR3 spans 12 amino acids.

CDR3 coding DNA: TGCGCCAGCAGCCAAGATGATTTCACTCCCTCCTACAATGAGCAGTTCTTC. Residues: CASSQDDFTPSYNEQFF. The chain links TRBV4-3 to TRBJ2-1; D remains ambiguous. Germline CDR1 is LGHNA and CDR2 is YSLEER. V dropped 0 bases and J dropped 0 bases, with 12 bases sitting between them. This CDR3 has 17 amino acids.

The rearrangement joins TRBV6-2 or TRBV6-3 to TRBJ1-4, with unresolved D. The CDR3 is made up of 15 amino acids. Germline-derived CDR1 and CDR2 are MNHEY and SVGEGT. The germline V and J ends were trimmed by 5 bases and 7 bases, with 17 bases remaining between them. DNA of the CDR3: TGTGCCAGCAGTGCCCGTCCTCAGAGGGTTGAAAAACTGTTTTTT. It translates to CASSARPQRVEKLFF.

This clone has only one observation. This chain uses TRBV6-1 with TRBJ1-2; 7 bases fit TRBD1. The CDR3 sequence is 14 residues long. The V gene's germline CDR1 is MNHNS and CDR2 SASEGT. V lost 3 bases, J lost 3 bases, and 4 bases stayed unmatched. The CDR3 sequence is CASSDLQGYYGYTF. For the CDR3, the DNA is TGTGCCAGCAGTGACCTACAGGGGTACTATGGCTACACCTTC.

The V and J genes are TRBV23-1 and TRBJ2-7; the match to TRBD1 covers 8 bases. TRBV23-1 is an open reading frame, and its role is uncertain. The CDR3 is 20 amino acids. Trimming took 7 bases from V and 3 from J; bases not matched to a gene: 26. For the CDR3, the DNA is TGCGCCAGCACCCGGGACAGGAGAGAAAATAAGTACTCATTCGACTACGAGCAGTACTTC. Its translation: CASTRDRRENKYSFDYEQYF.

The chain combines TRBV13 with TRBJ1-6; tentative D call: TRBD1 (5 bases). The germline V gene encodes CDR1 PRHDT and CDR2 FYEKMQ (reference sequence). This CDR3 has 15 amino acids. The ends were cut back, 3 bases at V and 6 bases at J, with 12 bases in the middle. CDR3 sequence reads: CASSFSGVFNSPLHF. Written as DNA, the CDR3 is TGTGCCAGCAGCTTTTCGGGGGTTTTTAATTCACCCCTCCACTTT.

The CDR3 protein is CAWSVYDRSGYTF. The CDR3 DNA follows: TGTGCCTGGAGTGTATACGACAGGTCTGGCTACACCTTC. The chain uses TRBV30 and TRBJ1-2, with a weak D call TRBD1 (6 bases). The V and J ends lost 0 bases and 7 bases respectively, with 12 bases between them. There are 13 residues in the CDR3. The germline V gene encodes CDR1 GTSNPN and CDR2 SVGIG (reference sequence).